These T cell receptor beta chains were read from a single sample in a study of read filtering for tumor transcriptome and immune sequencing. TCRdb re-analysed the reads in MiXCR, keeping a single row per CDR3 protein. This sample yields 60,000 to 80,000 distinct CDR3 sequences, of which approximately 15% are seen a single time; over 40% belongs to the top ten. Sequenced sample: a population of CD138-negative cells sorted from bone marrow. All receptors derive from a donor aged 40 or older with multiple myeloma. CDR3s include the opening cysteine and the closing phenylalanine or tryptophan. The D gene is left open where the match is weak. A clone size is listed for some rows: how often the clone was seen (once, few, many), or a class if it is expanded.

>-|-|TRBJ1-1|TRBV2
TGTGCCAGCAAGAGACAGGCCGACACTGAAGCTTTCTTT
CASKRQADTEAFF
>many|TRBD2|TRBJ2-7|TRBV5-6
TGTGCCAGCAGCTTGGTAGGTGCTAGCGGGCGCTACGAGCAGTACTTC
CASSLVGASGRYEQYF
>many|-|TRBJ1-1|TRBV29-1
TGCAGCGTCAGCAACGCCGTGAACACTGAAGCTTTCTTT
CSVSNAVNTEAFF
>many|-|TRBJ1-4|TRBV28
TGTGCCAGCAGGGATAATGAAAAACTGTTTTTT
CASRDNEKLFF
>many|TRBD1|TRBJ1-5|TRBV30
TGTGCCTGGAGCGCAACAGGGGTGGCCCAGCATTTT
CAWSATGVAQHF
>few|-|TRBJ1-1|TRBV7-9
TGTGCCAGCAGCCCGCCGGGAGGGGGGACTGAAGCTTTCTTT
CASSPPGGGTEAFF
>few|-|TRBJ2-5|TRBV24-1
TGTGCCACCAGTGATTTGGGGTCAGCGGGGACCCAGTACTTC
CATSDLGSAGTQYF
>many|TRBD1|TRBJ2-7|TRBV27
TGTGCCAGCGGGCCGGGACAGGGCTCCGAGCAGTACTTC
CASGPGQGSEQYF
>many|-|TRBJ1-4|TRBV10-3
TGTGCCATCAGAAAGGAGAGCACAACTAATGAAAAACTGTTTTTT
CAIRKESTTNEKLFF
>many|TRBD2|TRBJ2-7|TRBV27
TGTGCCAGCAACCTTTCCGGGACTAGCGGGGGCGAGCAGTACTTC
CASNLSGTSGGEQYF
>many|-|TRBJ2-3|TRBV24-1
TGTGCCACCAGTGACCCCGGGACATATGGCACAGATACGCAGTATTTT
CATSDPGTYGTDTQYF
>-|-|TRBJ2-1|TRBV12-3/TRBV12-4
TGTGCCAGCAGTTTACCCTATGGGGGTGAGGTCCGGTTCGATGAGCAGTTCTTC
CASSLPYGGEVRFDEQFF
>-|-|TRBJ2-5|TRBV29-1
TGCAGCGTCGGACTATCCCCCGGGGAGACCCAGTACTTC
CSVGLSPGETQYF
>many|-|TRBJ2-7|TRBV29-1
TGCAGCGTCCTCAGACCTAGCCCCTACGAGCAGTACTTC
CSVLRPSPYEQYF
>few|-|TRBJ1-2|TRBV27
TGTGCCAGCAGGGAAATTGGATATGGCTACACCTTC
CASREIGYGYTF
>many|TRBD1|TRBJ1-6|TRBV6-5
TGTGCCAGCAGTTACGCAGACAGGGACTTAAAGGGACTCCACTTT
CASSYADRDLKGLHF
>-|-|TRBJ2-1|TRBV7-9
TGTGCCAGCAGCCCGGGACTTCGGGAGTTCTTC
CASSPGLREFF
>many|TRBD2|TRBJ2-3|TRBV28
TGTGCCAGCGGGGACGGGAGGAGGGCGGATACGCAGTATTTT
CASGDGRRADTQYF
>many|-|TRBJ2-4|TRBV7-3
TGTGCCAGCAGCTTAACAGGCGGCCTAGCCAAAAACATTCAGTACTTC
CASSLTGGLAKNIQYF
>many|-|TRBJ1-2|TRBV18
TGTGCCAGCTTTCGACAGGAGGACGGCTATGGCTACACCTTC
CASFRQEDGYGYTF
>many|-|TRBJ2-7|TRBV27
TGTGCCAGCAGTTCCCGGACAGCCAGCTACGAGCAGTACTTC
CASSSRTASYEQYF
>many|TRBD1|TRBJ2-7|TRBV18
TGTGCCAGCTCACCCCCCCGGGACAGGGGGTACGAGCAGTACTTC
CASSPPRDRGYEQYF
>few|TRBD1|TRBJ1-2|TRBV5-1
TGCGCCAGCACGACGGGGACAGGGAGGTATGGCTACACCTTC
CASTTGTGRYGYTF
>-|TRBD2|TRBJ2-2|TRBV20-1
TGCAGTGCAAAGCGGGAGGGAAACACCGGGGAGCTGTTTTTT
CSAKREGNTGELFF
>-|-|TRBJ2-7|TRBV28
TGTGCCAGCATAGAAACAGGGAGCCACGAGCAGTACTTC
CASIETGSHEQYF
>many|-|TRBJ2-1|TRBV27
TGTGCCAGCAGTCCCCAGGGATCTGAGCAGTTCTTC
CASSPQGSEQFF
>many|-|TRBJ2-2|TRBV28
TGTGCCAGCAGTTTAGGGGGCGGGGAGCTGTTTTTT
CASSLGGGELFF
>many|TRBD2|TRBJ2-2|TRBV4-3
TGCGCCAGCAGCCAAGACCTAGCGGGGAACACCGGGGAGCTGTTTTTT
CASSQDLAGNTGELFF
>many|-|TRBJ1-6|TRBV6-2/TRBV6-3
TGTGCCAGCAATTTCGGGACCGGCAATTCACCCCTCCACTTT
CASNFGTGNSPLHF
>-|-|TRBJ2-6|TRBV29-1
TGCAGCGTTGAAGAGCGGGACCGCTCTGGGGCTAACGTCCTGACCTTC
CSVEERDRSGANVLTF
>many|-|TRBJ2-1|TRBV27
TGTGCCAGCAGTTTGGGTACAGCTTACAATGAGCAGTTCTTC
CASSLGTAYNEQFF
>few|-|TRBJ2-1|TRBV29-1
TGCAGCGTTCCGACAGCGTATGAGCAGTTCTTC
CSVPTAYEQFF
>many|-|TRBJ2-3|TRBV5-1
TGCGCCAGCAGCCCCTCGGTAGCAGATACGCAGTATTTT
CASSPSVADTQYF
>many|-|TRBJ1-1|TRBV6-2/TRBV6-3
TGTGCCAGCAGTTACGGTTACACTGAAGCTTTCTTT
CASSYGYTEAFF
>many|-|TRBJ1-1|TRBV29-1
TGCAGCGTTGAAGACGAAGGGGGGCGAAAGTCCACTGAAGCTTTCTTT
CSVEDEGGRKSTEAFF
>-|TRBD1|TRBJ2-6|TRBV20-1
TGCAGTGCTATCCCAGTATCGGGACAGGAGAGCTCTGGGGCCAACGTCCTGACTTTC
CSAIPVSGQESSGANVLTF
>-|-|TRBJ2-7|TRBV6-2/TRBV6-3
TGTGCCAGGGACCGGAGGGGTAGCGGCTACGAGCAGTACTTC
CARDRRGSGYEQYF
>-|TRBD2|TRBJ2-5|TRBV20-1
TGCAGTGCCCAGAGCGGGAGGGATCAAGAGACCCAGTACTTC
CSAQSGRDQETQYF
>-|-|TRBJ1-1|TRBV6-1
TGTGCCAGCAGTGGCGGGGGATTTAACACTGAAGCTTTCTTT
CASSGGGFNTEAFF
>few|-|TRBJ2-2|TRBV30
TGTGCCTGGAGTGTAACTCAAACGTCAAACACCGGGGAGCTGTTTTTT
CAWSVTQTSNTGELFF
>many|-|TRBJ1-1|TRBV12-3/TRBV12-4
TGTGCCAGCAGTTTATCTCGGGGCATACACACTGAAGCTTTCTTT
CASSLSRGIHTEAFF
>many|TRBD2|TRBJ2-3|TRBV4-2
TGTGCCAGCAGCGCGGGAGTAAGCACAGATACGCAGTATTTT
CASSAGVSTDTQYF
>many|TRBD1|TRBJ2-3|TRBV24-1
TGTGCCACCAGTGATTTTGAGGGGGCGCCGATAGATACGCAGTATTTT
CATSDFEGAPIDTQYF
>many|TRBD2|TRBJ2-7|TRBV12-3/TRBV12-4
TGTGCCAGCAGTTGGTCTTCTATTAGCGGGAACGAGCAGTACTTC
CASSWSSISGNEQYF
>few|-|TRBJ2-5|TRBV24-1
TGTGCCACCAGTGATCCCGGGACTGAGACAGAGGAGACCCAGTACTTC
CATSDPGTETEETQYF
>many|-|TRBJ1-1|TRBV6-2/TRBV6-3
TGTGCCAGCAGTAGAAACTATGAAGCTTTCTTT
CASSRNYEAFF
>many|TRBD2|TRBJ2-1|TRBV19
TGTGCCAGTAAGGGAGCGGGAGGAGGGAGTGAGCAGTTCTTC
CASKGAGGGSEQFF
>many|TRBD1|TRBJ2-1|TRBV30
TGTGCCTGGAGTGGCATGCCAGGGGGCTGGTTTGGCAATGAGCAGTTCTTC
CAWSGMPGGWFGNEQFF
>many|-|TRBJ2-1|TRBV20-1
TGCAGTGCTAGTGGGCTTTCTAAAGAGCAGTTCTTC
CSASGLSKEQFF
>many|-|TRBJ2-1|TRBV5-4
TGTGCCAGCAGCTTGGCCGGCAGGGTCAATGAGCAGTTCTTC
CASSLAGRVNEQFF
>few|-|TRBJ2-7|TRBV27
TGTGCCAGCAGTTTAATTTTAGGGAGGGAGCAGTACTTC
CASSLILGREQYF